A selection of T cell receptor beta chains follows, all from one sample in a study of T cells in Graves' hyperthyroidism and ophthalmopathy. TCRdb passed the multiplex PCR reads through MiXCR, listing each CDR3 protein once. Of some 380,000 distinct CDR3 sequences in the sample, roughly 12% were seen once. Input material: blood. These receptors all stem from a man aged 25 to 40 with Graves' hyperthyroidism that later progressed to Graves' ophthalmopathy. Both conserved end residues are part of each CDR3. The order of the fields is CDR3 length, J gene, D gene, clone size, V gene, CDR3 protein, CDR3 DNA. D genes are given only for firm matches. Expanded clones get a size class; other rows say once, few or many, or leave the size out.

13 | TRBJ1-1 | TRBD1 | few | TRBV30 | CARQGARNTEAFF | TGTGCCAGACAGGGGGCGAGGAACACTGAAGCTTTCTTT
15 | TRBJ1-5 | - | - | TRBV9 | CASSVNGRSNQPQHF | TGTGCCAGCAGCGTAAACGGGCGGAGCAATCAGCCCCAGCATTTT
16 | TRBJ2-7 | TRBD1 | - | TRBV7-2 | CASSSGTGASSYEQYF | TGTGCCAGCAGCTCCGGGACAGGGGCCTCCTCCTACGAGCAGTACTTC
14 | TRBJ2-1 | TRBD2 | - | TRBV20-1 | CSAHGTSTYDEQFF | TGCAGTGCTCACGGGACTAGCACGTACGATGAGCAGTTCTTC
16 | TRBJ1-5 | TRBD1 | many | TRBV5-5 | CASSDRQGLNNQPQHF | TGTGCCAGCAGCGATCGACAGGGTTTGAACAATCAGCCCCAGCATTTT
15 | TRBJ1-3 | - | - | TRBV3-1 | CASSGRLDSGNTIYF | TGTGCCAGCAGCGGCCGACTCGACTCTGGAAACACCATATATTTT
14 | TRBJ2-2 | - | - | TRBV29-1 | CSAGGGGVPGELFF | TGCAGCGCGGGGGGCGGGGGAGTTCCCGGGGAGCTGTTTTTT
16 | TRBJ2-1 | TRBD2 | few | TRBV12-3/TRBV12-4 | CASSLAPSGGAGEQFF | TGTGCCAGCAGTTTAGCACCTAGCGGGGGGGCTGGTGAGCAGTTCTTC
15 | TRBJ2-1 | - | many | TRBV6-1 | CASSVTEPSYNEQFF | TGTGCCAGCAGTGTGACAGAGCCGTCCTACAATGAGCAGTTCTTC
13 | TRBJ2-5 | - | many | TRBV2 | CASSELGEETQYF | TGTGCCAGCAGTGAATTGGGGGAAGAGACCCAGTACTTC